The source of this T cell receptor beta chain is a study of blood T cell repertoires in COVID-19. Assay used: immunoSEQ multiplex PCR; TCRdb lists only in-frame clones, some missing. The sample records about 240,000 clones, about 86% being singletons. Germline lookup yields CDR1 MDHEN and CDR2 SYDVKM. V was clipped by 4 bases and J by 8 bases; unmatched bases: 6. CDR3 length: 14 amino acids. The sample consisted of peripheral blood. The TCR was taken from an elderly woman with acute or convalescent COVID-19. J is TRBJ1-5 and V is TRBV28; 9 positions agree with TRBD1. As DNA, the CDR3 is TGTGCCAGCAGTTATACAGGGGGCACGGAGCCCCAGCATTTT. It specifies CASSYTGGTEPQHF.